A single sample is the source of the 32 T cell receptor beta chains below, sequenced in a study of shared clonotypes between healthy human individuals. The repertoire was sequenced with immunoSEQ multiplex PCR; TCRdb's copy has only in-frame clones and lacks some. The table lists 450,000 to 550,000 clones, 75% to 85% of them singletons. Sequencing was performed on PBMCs. These TCRs come from a woman aged 40 to 55 in good health. Some clones in this sample may be carry-over from other donors' samples.

This clone has only a few counts. The rearrangement links TRBV5-6 to TRBJ1-4; D perhaps matches TRBD1 (5 bases). Trimming pared 3 bases from V and 6 bases from J, leaving 12 bases between. Germline CDR1 and CDR2: SGHDT and YYEEEE. The CDR3 is 14 residues long. CDR3: CASSYGAWDEKLFF. CDR3 DNA: TGTGCCAGCAGCTACGGGGCCTGGGATGAAAAACTGTTTTTT.

CDR3 in amino acids: CASSYSNGGLAEAFF. The CDR3 DNA sequence: TGTGCCAGCAGTTACTCGAACGGGGGTCTTGCTGAAGCTTTCTTT. The J gene is TRBJ1-1, the V gene TRBV6-5; tentatively, D is TRBD1 (5 bases). Trimming pared 0 bases from V and 6 bases from J, leaving 14 bases between. In germline, CDR1 is MNHEY, CDR2 SVGAGI. This CDR3 contains 15 residues.

The J gene is TRBJ2-3, the V gene TRBV6-6, with no clear D. Germline lookup yields CDR1 MNHNY and CDR2 SVGAGI (reference sequence). The CDR3 length is 16 residues. The germline V and J ends were trimmed by 6 bases and 2 bases, with 18 bases remaining between them. CDR3 loop: CASSKPHGRTTDTQYF. CDR3 DNA sequence: TGTGCCAGCAGCAAACCCCACGGAAGGACCACAGATACGCAGTATTTT.

The rearrangement joins TRBV7-2 to TRBJ2-1, with D possibly being TRBD2 (6 bases). V shed 6 bases and J shed 0 bases, with 9 bases lying between them. The CDR3 has 14 amino acids. Germline lookup yields CDR1 SGHTA and CDR2 FQGNSA. The CDR3 sequence: CASSLTSSYNEQFF. The CDR3 nucleotides read TGTGCCAGCAGTTTGACTAGCTCCTACAATGAGCAGTTCTTC. The full variable domain, in which reference TRBV7-2 and TRBJ2-1 provide the parts outside the CDR3, is GAGVSQSPSNKVTEKGKDVELRCDPISGHTALYWYRQSLGQGLEFLIYFQGNSAPDKSGLPSDRFSAERTGGSVSTLTIQRTQQEDSAVYLCASSLTSSYNEQFFGPGTRLTVL.

The chain joins TRBV5-4 to TRBJ2-1; 14 nucleotides line up with TRBD2. This CDR3 spans 16 amino acids. V lost 4 bases, J lost 6 bases, and 6 bases stayed unmatched. Germline V gene sequence: CDR1 SGHNT, CDR2 YYREEE (reference sequence). The CDR3 coding sequence is TGTGCCAGCAGCAAGGGACTAGCGGGAGCAGGCAATGAGCAGTTCTTC. Its translation: CASSKGLAGAGNEQFF.

J is TRBJ2-7 and V is TRBV2; D assignment may be TRBD1 or TRBD2 (7 bases each). With 5 bases removed from V and 3 bases from J, the gap between germline ends came to 11 bases. Germline V gene lookup returns CDR1 SNHLY and CDR2 FYNNEI. The CDR3 consists of 13 residues. CDR3 sequence (DNA): TGTGCCAGCAGTACCAGGGGGGGCTACGAGCAGTACTTC. Its translation: CASSTRGGYEQYF.

In regard to this clone: Just one base apart from a much larger clone, this may be a read error. This CDR3 is also generated by other DNA sequences in the sample. J is TRBJ2-7 and V is TRBV2, with TRBD1 identical over 8 bases. Trimming removed 4 bases from V and 1 base from J; junction bases left unmatched: 0. Germline V CDR1 and CDR2: SNHLY, FYNNEI. CDR3 size: 13 residues. The CDR3 loop is CASSGTGSYEQYF. CDR3 DNA sequence: TGTGCCAGCAGTGGGACAGGGTCCTACGAGCAGTACTTC.

V is TRBV6-6 and J is TRBJ2-7; TRBD2 is a possible D gene (5 bases). Trimming stripped 0 bases from V and 1 base from J, with 10 bases between. From germline, CDR1 is MNHNY and CDR2 SVGAGI (reference sequence). This CDR3 comprises 15 residues. This CDR3 reads CASSYSFRGSYEQYF. The CDR3 bases are TGTGCCAGCAGTTACTCGTTTCGGGGATCCTACGAGCAGTACTTC.

This rearrangement joins TRBV18 to TRBJ1-1, with 10 bases matching TRBD1. With V trimmed by 5 bases and J by 1 base, 4 bases remained unmatched. Germline V gene data show CDR1 as KGHSH and CDR2 as LQKENI. This CDR3 spans 15 amino acids. Written as DNA, the CDR3 is TGTGCCAGCTCATCTGGGACAGGGGCGAACACTGAAGCTTTCTTT. Translation gives CASSSGTGANTEAFF.

The chain links TRBV19 to TRBJ2-5; 8 bases match TRBD2. CDR1 and CDR2 from the germline V gene are LNHDA and SQIVND (reference sequence). CDR3 size: 18 residues. Unmatched junction bases numbered 15, after V lost 4 bases and J lost 2 bases. CDR3 sequence reads: CASSRHSFTSGSQETQYF. CDR3 in DNA: TGTGCCAGTAGTAGACACAGCTTCACTAGCGGCAGTCAAGAGACCCAGTACTTC.

This chain links TRBV10-3 with TRBJ2-7, with 12 bases aligning to TRBD2. The CDR3 loop spans 15 amino acids. Unmatched junction bases numbered 6, after V lost 6 bases and J lost 3 bases. The germline gives CDR1 ENHRY, CDR2 SYGVKD. The CDR3 loop is CAISDLAGGDYEQYF. The CDR3 nucleotides read TGTGCCATCAGCGACCTAGCGGGAGGGGACTACGAGCAGTACTTC.

The chain employs TRBV4-1 and TRBJ2-7; TRBD1 matches 10 bases. V was pared by 2 bases and J by 5 bases, with 6 bases of the junction left unmatched. The length of the CDR3 is 15 residues. Germline V CDR1 and CDR2: MGHRA, YSYEKL. CDR3 in DNA: TGCGCCAGCAGCCAACCGGGACAGGGGAGGCACGAGCAGTACTTC. This sequence encodes CASSQPGQGRHEQYF.

This clone appeared a few times. The chain uses TRBV4-3 and TRBJ1-1; D possibly corresponds to TRBD1 (6 bases). V lost 3 bases to trimming and J lost 3 bases, with 17 bases between them. This CDR3 comprises 16 residues. Germline CDR1 is LGHNA and CDR2 is YSLEER. The CDR3 nucleotides are TGCGCCAGCAGCCATCTCCTAGACAGGCTGGACACTGAAGCTTTCTTT. Protein: CASSHLLDRLDTEAFF.

This chain connects TRBV4-2 to TRBJ1-3; 7 bases map to TRBD1. Trimming at V came to 2 bases and at J to 0 bases, leaving 10 bases not matched to a gene. The CDR3 contains 18 residues. Germline V gene lookup returns CDR1 LGHNA and CDR2 YNFKEQ. The CDR3 sequence is CASSQSPSGTASGNTIYF. DNA for the CDR3: TGTGCCAGCAGCCAAAGCCCATCCGGGACAGCCTCTGGAAACACCATATATTTT.

Comments on this clone: Given a far larger clone just one base away, this is likely a sequencing read error. The rearrangement links TRBV5-4 to TRBJ1-5, with D unresolved. V lost 0 bases and J 5 bases, leaving 6 bases between the germline ends. CDR1 and CDR2 (germline): SGHNT, YYREEE (reference sequence). This CDR3 comprises 13 residues. Here the CDR3 reads CASSLGTDQPQHF. The CDR3, as DNA: TGTGCCAGCAGCTTGGGTACCGATCAGCCCCAGCATTTT.

This clone was counted many times. The chain carries TRBV30 and TRBJ2-2; D is possibly TRBD2 (5 bases). CDR1 and CDR2 from the germline V gene are GTSNPN and SVGIG (reference sequence). There are 17 residues in the CDR3. V dropped 8 bases and J dropped 0 bases, with 22 bases sitting between them. The CDR3 spells CARGLPAGRANTGELFF. In DNA form, the CDR3 reads TGTGCCCGGGGATTACCCGCCGGGCGGGCGAACACCGGGGAGCTGTTTTTT. Based on the CDR3 plus reference TRBV30 and TRBJ2-2, the full variable domain is SQTIHQWPATLVQPVGSPLSLECTVEGTSNPNLYWYRQAAGRGLQLLFYSVGIGQISSEVPQNLSASRPQDRQFILSSKKLLLSDSGFYLCARGLPAGRANTGELFFGEGSRLTVL.

The chain joins TRBV28 to TRBJ1-3; D remains ambiguous. Trimming took 0 bases from V and 4 from J, leaving 1 base between them. This CDR3 is built from 12 residues. Germline loops: CDR1 MDHEN, CDR2 SYDVKM. In nucleotides, the CDR3 is TGTGCCAGCAGTTTATGGGGAAACACCATATATTTT. As protein: CASSLWGNTIYF.

The chain joins TRBV7-9 to TRBJ1-1; no definite D call. Trimming took off 3 bases at V and 6 bases at J, with 17 bases between the two ends. There are 15 residues in the CDR3. Germline loops: CDR1 SEHNR, CDR2 FQNEAQ (reference sequence). This CDR3 reads CASSFIKDLWAEAFF. CDR3 bases: TGTGCCAGCAGCTTCATTAAGGACCTCTGGGCTGAAGCTTTCTTT.

The chain links TRBV7-6 to TRBJ2-5; TRBD1 might be the D (5 bases). Germline loops: CDR1 SGHVS, CDR2 FNYEAQ. This CDR3 is 13 amino acids long. V lost 2 bases, J lost 3 bases, and 7 bases lay in between. Here the CDR3 reads CASSLRGKETQYF. CDR3 in DNA: TGTGCCAGCAGCTTAAGGGGAAAAGAGACCCAGTACTTC.

The chain joins TRBV10-3 to TRBJ2-7; D uncertain. CDR1 is ENHRY and CDR2 is SYGVKD in the germline V gene. Trimming took off 3 bases at V and 0 bases at J, with 12 bases between the two ends. The CDR3 totals 15 residues. The CDR3 protein is CAISDTAPLSYEQYF. CDR3 bases: TGTGCCATCAGTGACACAGCACCCCTCTCCTACGAGCAGTACTTC.

This clone came up once. This chain connects TRBV6-6 to TRBJ2-3, with TRBD2 identical over 7 bases. This CDR3 spans 16 amino acids. Germline assignment: CDR1 MNHNY and CDR2 SVGAGI (reference sequence). V trimming: 0 bases; J trimming: 5 bases; junction bases outside the gene matches: 8. This chain's CDR3 is CASSYSFWGGRDTQYF. The CDR3 DNA reads TGTGCCAGCAGTTACTCTTTTTGGGGGGGTAGAGATACGCAGTATTTT.

The chain combines TRBV7-7 with TRBJ2-5; D might be TRBD2 (7 bases). The germline V gene has CDR1 SSHAT and CDR2 FNYEAQ (reference sequence). V was trimmed by 1 base and J by 0 bases, leaving 12 bases between them. The CDR3 contains 16 residues. The CDR3 DNA sequence: TGTGCCAGCAGCTTAGGGGGGGGCGCAAACCAAGAGACCCAGTACTTC. Translated: CASSLGGGANQETQYF. Together with reference TRBV7-7 and TRBJ2-5, the CDR3 gives the full variable domain: GAGVSQSPRYKVTKRGQDVTLRCDPISSHATLYWYQQALGQGPEFLTYFNYEAQPDKSGLPSDRFSAERPEGSISTLTIQRTEQRDSAMYRCASSLGGGANQETQYFGPGTRLLVL.

The chain couples TRBV6-5 to TRBJ2-5; 7 bases agree with TRBD2. The V segment lost 7 bases and the J segment 5 bases; nucleotides outside the gene matches: 7. Germline-derived CDR1 and CDR2 are MNHEY and SVGAGI. CDR3 length equals 13 residues. Here the CDR3 DNA reads TGTGCCAGCAAGTGGGAGGGTCGGGAGACCCAGTACTTC. Protein sequence: CASKWEGRETQYF.

This clone was seen only a few times. V usage is TRBV7-2 and J usage is TRBJ1-5, with 10 bases lining up with TRBD1. The ends lost 1 base at V and 7 bases at J; junction bases unmatched: 10. Germline V gene sequence: CDR1 SGHTA, CDR2 FQGNSA. The CDR3 contains 17 residues. CDR3 DNA sequence: TGTGCCAGCAGCTTAGACCCCGGCGGACAGGGGGACCAGCCCCAGCATTTT. It is translated as CASSLDPGGQGDQPQHF.

The chain employs TRBV7-9 and TRBJ1-5; 8 bases are a match to TRBD1. Germline loops: CDR1 SEHNR, CDR2 FQNEAQ (reference sequence). CDR3 size: 15 residues. After removal of 3 bases from V and 2 bases from J, the junction contained 3 bases not matched to a gene. Here the CDR3 DNA reads TGTGCCAGCAGCTTGCAGGGGGCAGGCAATCAGCCCCAGCATTTT. Its translation: CASSLQGAGNQPQHF.

The chain combines TRBV7-2 with TRBJ1-1; 7 bases fit TRBD1. Germline CDR1 and CDR2: SGHTA and FQGNSA. V lost 4 bases to trimming and J lost 5 bases; unmatched junction nucleotides: 7. There are 14 residues in the CDR3. The CDR3 here is CASSSAGGYTEAFF. Here the CDR3 DNA reads TGTGCCAGCAGCTCGGCAGGGGGATATACTGAAGCTTTCTTT.

The rearrangement uses TRBV19 and TRBJ2-7, with D possibly TRBD2 on 5 matching bases. CDR3 length: 13 residues. Trimming cost V 3 bases and J 7 bases, with 13 bases left between them. Looked up from germline, CDR1 is LNHDA and CDR2 is SQIVND (reference sequence). The CDR3 sequence is CASSINQRSEQYF. DNA of the CDR3: TGTGCCAGTAGTATTAATCAGCGGAGTGAGCAGTACTTC.

A word on this clone: Since a much larger clone is just one base distant, this may be a read error. Different DNA sequences within this sample yield the same CDR3. The chain has TRBV18 and TRBJ1-5; D unclear. CDR1 KGHSH and CDR2 LQKENI come from the germline V gene. The CDR3 covers 16 residues. The CDR3 is CASSPRVANSNQPQHF. The CDR3 nucleotides are TGCGCCAGCTCACCACGGGTCGCGAATAGCAATCAGCCCCAGCATTTT.

V usage is TRBV6-5 and J usage is TRBJ1-2, with 11 bases lining up with TRBD1. This CDR3 has 16 amino acids. The trim removed 4 bases at V and 8 bases at J, leaving 12 bases unmatched. CDR1 and CDR2 (germline): MNHEY, SVGAGI. CDR3 sequence reads: CASSSRGQGDGLGYTF. CDR3 coding DNA: TGTGCCAGCAGTTCCCGGGGACAGGGGGATGGTTTGGGCTACACCTTC.

This clone came up many times. V and J are TRBV5-5 and TRBJ1-2; D is possibly TRBD1 (5 bases). V was cut by 3 bases and J by 1 base, with 16 bases left in between. Germline CDR1 SGHKS, CDR2 YYEKEE (reference sequence). The CDR3 spans 16 residues. The CDR3 loop reads CASSYASGLYNYGYTF. CDR3 nucleotide sequence: TGTGCCAGCAGCTACGCGTCGGGACTCTATAACTATGGCTACACCTTC.

CDR3 sequence: CASSPGRGNEQFF. As DNA, the CDR3 is TGTGCCAGTAGTCCGGGACGGGGGAATGAGCAGTTCTTC. The chain uses TRBV19 and TRBJ2-1; D perhaps matches TRBD2 (6 bases). The V gene lost 5 bases and the J gene lost 7 bases, with 12 bases spanning the gap. Germline V gene lookup returns CDR1 LNHDA and CDR2 SQIVND (reference sequence). This CDR3 region has 13 residues.

V gene TRBV6-1 combines with J gene TRBJ2-1; D not resolved. The CDR3 is 14 amino acids. CDR1 is MNHNS, CDR2 SASEGT, per germline. V was clipped by 4 bases and J by 2 bases, with 9 bases between them. CDR3 region: CASSGRKAYNEQFF. The CDR3, as DNA: TGTGCCAGCAGTGGACGGAAAGCCTACAATGAGCAGTTCTTC.